Presented here are 7 T cell receptor beta chains from one specimen sequenced in a study of blood T cell repertoires in COVID-19. The assay was immunoSEQ multiplex PCR, and TCRdb's table has in-frame clones only and misses some. The sample has 500,000 or so clones, roughly nine tenths seen once. The source material was PBMCs or T cells enriched from blood (not recorded which). The receptors originated from a woman between 18 and 30 years old who had recovered from COVID-19.

The V and J genes are TRBV4-1 and TRBJ2-3, with TRBD2 matching 10 bases. CDR3 length: 17 amino acids. Germline-derived CDR1 and CDR2 are MGHRA and YSYEKL. J gave up 4 bases and V 2 bases, and 9 bases lay outside the gene matches. This CDR3 reads CASSQSGGAGGPDTQYF. CDR3 DNA: TGCGCCAGCAGCCAATCGGGGGGAGCGGGAGGGCCAGATACGCAGTATTTT.

The chain has TRBV12-3 or TRBV12-4 and TRBJ1-2; weak D call: TRBD1 (5 bases). V lost 3 bases and J lost 7, with 12 bases in between. The CDR3 is 13 residues long. CDR3 in DNA: TGTGCCAGCAGTTTTCAGGGTAGTAGTGGCTACACCTTC. This sequence encodes CASSFQGSSGYTF.

The count of this clone is one. The chain links TRBV29-1 to TRBJ1-2; no clear D gene. The CDR3 runs 14 residues. Germline lookup yields CDR1 SQVTM and CDR2 ANQGSEA. Trimming left V 0 bases short and J 0 bases short, with 8 bases between. CDR3 amino acids: CSVEDTQANYGYTF. The CDR3 bases are TGCAGCGTTGAAGACACTCAAGCTAACTATGGCTACACCTTC.

This chain links TRBV11-1 with TRBJ1-1, with D perhaps TRBD1 (6 bases). V lost 2 bases, J lost 4 bases, and 11 bases lay in between. The germline CDR1 and CDR2 sequences are SGHAT and FQDESV (reference sequence). This CDR3 comprises 14 residues. For the CDR3, the DNA is TGTGCCAGCAGCTTACGACGACAGGTCACTGAAGCTTTCTTT. Its protein product is CASSLRRQVTEAFF. The full variable domain, with the rest looked up from reference TRBV11-1 and TRBJ1-1, is EAEVAQSPRYKITEKSQAVAFWCDPISGHATLYWYRQILGQGPELLVQFQDESVVDDSQLPKDRFSAERLKGVDSTLKIQPAELGDSAMYLCASSLRRQVTEAFFGQGTRLTVV.

This chain links TRBV7-2 with TRBJ1-5; 8 bases map to TRBD1. Trimming took 4 bases from V and 4 from J; bases not matched to a gene: 6. Germline V lookup: CDR1 SGHTA, CDR2 FQGNSA. This CDR3 spans 15 amino acids. CDR3 DNA sequence: TGTGCCAGCAGCTCGGACAGGGAAGGGAATCAGCCCCAGCATTTT. Translating gives CASSSDREGNQPQHF.

The chain is built from TRBV5-1 and TRBJ2-2; possibly TRBD2 for D (7 bases). CDR3 length: 17 residues. From germline, CDR1 is SGHRS and CDR2 YFSETQ. Trimming cost V 0 bases and J 0 bases, with 12 bases left between them. Written as DNA, the CDR3 is TGCGCCAGCAGCTTGGCTCTGCGGGGGCCGAACACCGGGGAGCTGTTTTTT. Translated, it gives CASSLALRGPNTGELFF.

The gene calls are TRBV18 and TRBJ1-3, with a possible D match to TRBD1 (5 bases). Germline CDR1 and CDR2: KGHSH and LQKENI. The CDR3 is 14 residues long. V was clipped by 3 bases and J by 8 bases, with 14 bases between them. The CDR3: CASSPDTLRDTIYF. CDR3 nucleotide sequence: TGTGCCAGCTCACCGGACACTTTACGAGACACCATATATTTT.